Described below is a single T cell receptor beta chain sequence and its context. Original handling: ImmunoSEQ only sent back junction sequences with no quality scores, so filtering was done differently. TCRdb's table, derived via immunoSEQ multiplex PCR, lists solely in-frame clones and lacks some. From that table come the V and J calls and clone size; the DNA was used to work out D and trimming. This sample yields about 530,000 clones, of which around 96% are seen a single time; less than 0.06% belongs to the top ten. This entry belongs to a study of shared clonotypes between healthy human individuals. V was clipped by 3 bases and J by 2 bases, with 8 bases between them. CDR1 MGHRA and CDR2 YSYEKL come from the germline V gene. CDR3 size: 13 residues. Investigators divided CD4+ cells into CD45RA+ naive and CD45RA-negative memory subsets.

The chain is built from TRBV4-1 and TRBJ2-7; D perhaps matches TRBD2 (5 bases). The TCR originated in a woman in her twenties or thirties in good health. Input material: naive CD4+ T cells sorted from blood. The subset was: CD45RA+ positively selected. The CDR3 here is CASSQIGAYEQYF. CDR3 nucleotide sequence: TGCGCCAGCAGCCAGATCGGGGCCTACGAGCAGTACTTC.